A single sample gave rise to the 21 T cell receptor beta chains below, sequenced in a study of CD8+ T cells in alopecia areata. After isolation, RNA underwent reverse transcription to generate cDNA as the sequencing template. Sequencing used immunoSEQ multiplex PCR; TCRdb keeps in-frame clones, though not all of them. The table shows some 190,000 clones, with roughly 66% occurring only once. Treatment in this sample: oral pan-JAK inhibitor, 5-10 mg twice daily. The sequenced sample was CD4+ T cells sorted from blood, obtained at approximately week 44, from a patient treated with tofacitinib. These receptors came from a human donor with alopecia areata.

The V and J genes are TRBV2 and TRBJ1-2, with D perhaps matching TRBD1 (5 bases). The CDR3 totals 14 residues. V dropped 0 bases and J dropped 5 bases, with 10 bases sitting between them. In germline, CDR1 is SNHLY, CDR2 FYNNEI. CDR3 coding DNA: TGTGCCAGCAGTGAAGCCGGGACGGAATATGGCTACACCTTC. Encoded protein: CASSEAGTEYGYTF. The entire variable domain, with the rest obtained from reference TRBV2 and TRBJ1-2, is as follows: EPEVTQTPSHQVTQMGQEVILRCVPISNHLYFYWYRQILGQKVEFLVSFYNNEISEKSEIFDDQFSVERPDGSNFTLKIRSTKLEDSAMYFCASSEAGTEYGYTFGSGTRLTVV.

This chain connects TRBV27 to TRBJ1-1; no definite D call. This CDR3 contains 11 residues. V lost 8 bases and J 1 base, leaving 5 bases between the germline ends. The germline CDR1 and CDR2 sequences are MNHEY and SMNVEV (reference sequence). The CDR3 nucleotides are TGTGCCAGCGGGTGGAACACTGAAGCTTTCTTT. Residues: CASGWNTEAFF.

This chain links TRBV30 with TRBJ1-1, with a weak D call TRBD1 (6 bases). Trimming removed 0 bases at V and 5 bases at J, with 16 bases between. The CDR3 contains 15 residues. Germline V gene sequence: CDR1 GTSNPN, CDR2 SVGIG (reference sequence). CDR3 residues: CAWSVQGGGGTEAFF. The DNA of the CDR3 is TGTGCCTGGAGTGTACAAGGGGGAGGTGGTACTGAAGCTTTCTTT.

CDR3 loop: CASSGTVYSGNTIYF. The CDR3 DNA reads TGTGCCAGCTCGGGGACTGTTTACTCTGGAAACACCATATATTTT. The rearrangement uses TRBV9 and TRBJ1-3; D is perhaps TRBD1 (5 bases). CDR3 length equals 15 residues. From germline, CDR1 is SGDLS and CDR2 YYNGEE. Trimming pared 7 bases from V and 0 bases from J, leaving 14 bases between.

The V and J genes are TRBV7-2 and TRBJ2-1; D may be TRBD2 (5 bases). The ends were cut back, 5 bases at V and 7 bases at J, with 21 bases in the middle. The CDR3 extends over 16 amino acids. Germline assignment: CDR1 SGHTA and CDR2 FQGNSA. The CDR3 protein is CASSPHGILKRNEQFF. The CDR3 coding sequence is TGTGCCAGCAGCCCCCACGGGATTCTTAAAAGGAATGAGCAGTTCTTC.

This chain connects TRBV29-1 to TRBJ1-4; no clear D gene. The CDR3 is 13 amino acids. The ends were cut back, 2 bases at V and 4 bases at J, with 8 bases in the middle. CDR1 SQVTM and CDR2 ANQGSEA come from the germline V gene. As DNA, the CDR3 is TGCAGCGTTGAAACCAGCCGTAATGAAAAACTGTTTTTT. Amino acids: CSVETSRNEKLFF.

The chain is built from TRBV5-4 and TRBJ1-1; 7 nucleotides line up with TRBD1. J gave up 1 base and V 3 bases, and 6 bases lay outside the gene matches. CDR1 SGHNT and CDR2 YYREEE come from the germline V gene (reference sequence). The CDR3 loop spans 15 amino acids. CDR3 region: CASSSPQGSNTEAFF. CDR3 DNA sequence: TGTGCCAGCAGCTCGCCACAGGGGTCGAACACTGAAGCTTTCTTT.

This sequence joins TRBV13 and TRBJ2-3; 10 nucleotides agree with TRBD2. Germline CDR1 is PRHDT and CDR2 is FYEKMQ (reference sequence). This CDR3 is 15 amino acids long. Losses at the gene ends were 1 base for V and 4 bases for J; bases not matched to a gene: 2. The chain's CDR3 is CASSLASGGPDTQYF. Written as DNA, the CDR3 is TGTGCCAGCAGCTTAGCTAGCGGGGGCCCAGATACGCAGTATTTT.

The chain recombines TRBV2 with TRBJ2-1; TRBD2 agrees at 12 bases. J was trimmed by 8 bases and V by 3 bases; bases with no gene match: 5. CDR3 length: 15 residues. Germline V gene sequence: CDR1 SNHLY, CDR2 FYNNEI. The CDR3 nucleotides are TGTGCCAGCAGTGAGACTAGCGGGGGTACCGATGAGCAGTTCTTC. Translation: CASSETSGGTDEQFF.

V gene TRBV27 combines with J gene TRBJ2-7; 8 bases match TRBD2. From germline, CDR1 is MNHEY and CDR2 SMNVEV (reference sequence). This CDR3 spans 14 amino acids. J was trimmed by 4 bases and V by 6 bases; bases with no gene match: 8. CDR3 nucleotides: TGTGCCAGCAGCCGTTACGGGGGGGCTTACGAGCAGTACTTC. This encodes CASSRYGGAYEQYF.

The rearrangement links TRBV29-1 to TRBJ2-3; D perhaps matches TRBD2 (6 bases). This CDR3 contains 13 residues. V lost 8 bases, J lost 6 bases, and 18 bases lay in between. Germline values: CDR1 SQVTM, CDR2 ANQGSEA. The chain's CDR3 is CSPEGRSGDTQYF. CDR3 DNA: TGCAGCCCCGAGGGGAGGAGTGGCGATACGCAGTATTTT.

The chain carries TRBV7-2 and TRBJ2-7; D gene ambiguous. The CDR3 loop spans 14 amino acids. V lost 8 bases, J lost 0 bases, and 14 bases lay in between. Germline-derived CDR1 and CDR2 are SGHTA and FQGNSA. The CDR3 sequence is CASGKLGSSYEQYF. The CDR3 DNA reads TGTGCCAGCGGTAAATTGGGAAGCTCCTACGAGCAGTACTTC.

The chain has TRBV30 and TRBJ1-6; D is uncertain. The CDR3 consists of 11 residues. Trimming shortened V by 5 bases and J by 10 bases, and 9 bases separated the two germline ends. Germline values: CDR1 GTSNPN, CDR2 SVGIG (reference sequence). Here the CDR3 reads CAWGPQSPLHF. In DNA form, the CDR3 reads TGTGCCTGGGGCCCCCAATCACCCCTCCACTTT.

The V call is TRBV30, the J call TRBJ1-1; TRBD1 matches 7 bases. The trim removed 1 base at V and 9 bases at J, leaving 2 bases unmatched. Germline V gene lookup returns CDR1 GTSNPN and CDR2 SVGIG (reference sequence). The CDR3 is made up of 11 amino acids. The CDR3 region is CAWSARGKAFF. The CDR3 nucleotides read TGTGCCTGGAGTGCCAGGGGGAAAGCTTTCTTT.

V gene TRBV5-4 combines with J gene TRBJ2-1; 9 bases match TRBD2. The V and J ends lost 6 bases and 5 bases, in that order; junction bases with no gene match: 12. This CDR3 contains 16 residues. CDR1 and CDR2 from the germline V gene are SGHNT and YYREEE (reference sequence). The CDR3 DNA sequence: TGTGCCAGCACCATCAGTGGCGGGGGGGCGGACAATGAGCAGTTCTTC. Protein sequence: CASTISGGGADNEQFF.

The chain employs TRBV5-1 and TRBJ2-3, with a tentative D call TRBD1 (5 bases). V was cut by 4 bases and J by 2 bases, with 17 bases left in between. This CDR3 spans 16 amino acids. The germline CDR1 and CDR2 sequences are SGHRS and YFSETQ. The CDR3 region has the DNA TGCGCCAGCAGCACCGAAGACCAGGGAATCACAGATACGCAGTATTTT. Protein: CASSTEDQGITDTQYF.

The J gene is TRBJ2-7, the V gene TRBV2, with 7 bases identical to TRBD2. There are 12 residues in the CDR3. V lost 7 bases, J lost 2 bases, and 2 bases stayed unmatched. Germline V gene data show CDR1 as SNHLY and CDR2 as FYNNEI. This CDR3 reads CASNAGAYEQYF. The CDR3 DNA follows: TGTGCCAGCAATGCGGGAGCCTACGAGCAGTACTTC.

This clone was counted once. The chain links TRBV2 to TRBJ2-7; 7 positions agree with TRBD1. Unmatched junction bases numbered 5, after V lost 7 bases and J lost 2 bases. The length of the CDR3 is 13 residues. Germline assignment: CDR1 SNHLY and CDR2 FYNNEI. CDR3 region: CASKPDRAYEQYF. The CDR3 nucleotides read TGTGCCAGCAAGCCTGACAGGGCCTACGAGCAGTACTTC.

V usage is TRBV30 and J usage is TRBJ1-2, with 8 bases matching TRBD1. This CDR3 spans 13 amino acids. Germline V gives CDR1 GTSNPN, CDR2 SVGIG (reference sequence). V shed 4 bases, J shed 6 bases, and the junction held 7 bases outside the gene matches. As DNA, the CDR3 is TGTGCCTGGACGCCGACAGGGGTAAATGGCTACACCTTC. Translated: CAWTPTGVNGYTF.

V is TRBV2 and J is TRBJ1-2; 9 nucleotides agree with TRBD1. The CDR3 is 13 amino acids. CDR1 is SNHLY, CDR2 FYNNEI, per germline. V was pared by 6 bases and J by 4 bases, with 3 bases of the junction left unmatched. CDR3 region: CASRGTGIYGYTF. CDR3 sequence (DNA): TGTGCCAGCAGGGGGACAGGGATCTATGGCTACACCTTC.

With regard to this clone: This sample includes further DNA sequences coding for the same CDR3. As DNA, the CDR3 is TGTGCCAGCAGCTTGGGCACAGGAACCGGGGAGCTGTTTTTT. It yields the protein CASSLGTGTGELFF. The gene calls are TRBV5-6 and TRBJ2-2; possibly TRBD1 for D (5 bases). There are 14 residues in the CDR3. CDR1 is SGHDT and CDR2 is YYEEEE in the germline V gene. Trimming pared 0 bases from V and 5 bases from J, leaving 8 bases between.